This T cell receptor beta chain was observed in a study of T cell responses to AZD1222 COVID-19 vaccine. General study findings and limits: There were repertoire samples only from the period after the peak T cell response.

In its sample, this clone was seen once. What it binds is unknown. Sequencing used immunoSEQ multiplex PCR; TCRdb keeps in-frame clones, though not all of them. Here the sample spans fewer than 110,000 clones, approximately 89% being singletons. Recipients boosted at about 4 weeks or about 12 weeks are pooled. The V and J ends lost 5 bases and 4 bases, in that order; junction bases with no gene match: 6. Germline-derived CDR1 and CDR2 are MNHEY and SMNVEV (reference sequence). The CDR3 is 16 amino acids. This chain joins TRBV27 and TRBJ2-3; TRBD2 agrees at 13 bases. The sequence was obtained from an adult who received the AZD1222 COVID-19 vaccine. The material sequenced was peripheral blood, taken 28 days after the second AZD1222 dose. CDR3 bases: TGTGCCAGCAGTGTGATACTAGCGGGAGGGGCAGATACGCAGTATTTT. Translating it yields CASSVILAGGADTQYF.